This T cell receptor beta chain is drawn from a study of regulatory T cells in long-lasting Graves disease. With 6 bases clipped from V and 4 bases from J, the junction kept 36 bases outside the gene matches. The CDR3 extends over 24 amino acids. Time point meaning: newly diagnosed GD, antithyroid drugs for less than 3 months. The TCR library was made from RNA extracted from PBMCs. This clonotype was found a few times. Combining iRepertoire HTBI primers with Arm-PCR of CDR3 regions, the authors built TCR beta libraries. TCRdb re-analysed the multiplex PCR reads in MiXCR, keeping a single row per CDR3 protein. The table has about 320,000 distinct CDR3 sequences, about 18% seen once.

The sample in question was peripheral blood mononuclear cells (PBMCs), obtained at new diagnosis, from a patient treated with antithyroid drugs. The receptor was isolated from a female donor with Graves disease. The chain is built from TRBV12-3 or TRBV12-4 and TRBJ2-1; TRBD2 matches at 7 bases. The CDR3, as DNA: TGTGCCAGCAGCTTCAACCGGGACTACCCTGAGGTCTCTGGACGCCGTAGGGATTACAATGAGCAGTTCTTC. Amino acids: CASSFNRDYPEVSGRRRDYNEQFF.